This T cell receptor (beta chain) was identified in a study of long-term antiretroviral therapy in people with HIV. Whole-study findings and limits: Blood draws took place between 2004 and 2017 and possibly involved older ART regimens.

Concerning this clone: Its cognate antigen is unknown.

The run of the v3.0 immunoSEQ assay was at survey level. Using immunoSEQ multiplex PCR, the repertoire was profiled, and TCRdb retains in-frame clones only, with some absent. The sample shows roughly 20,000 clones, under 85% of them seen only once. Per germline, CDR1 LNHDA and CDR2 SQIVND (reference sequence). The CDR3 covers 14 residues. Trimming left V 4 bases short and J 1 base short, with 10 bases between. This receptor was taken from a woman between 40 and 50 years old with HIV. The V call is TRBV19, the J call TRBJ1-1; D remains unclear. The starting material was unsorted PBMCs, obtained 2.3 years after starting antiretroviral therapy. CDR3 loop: CASSNGRRNTEAFF. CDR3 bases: TGTGCCAGTAGTAACGGACGGAGGAACACTGAAGCTTTCTTT.